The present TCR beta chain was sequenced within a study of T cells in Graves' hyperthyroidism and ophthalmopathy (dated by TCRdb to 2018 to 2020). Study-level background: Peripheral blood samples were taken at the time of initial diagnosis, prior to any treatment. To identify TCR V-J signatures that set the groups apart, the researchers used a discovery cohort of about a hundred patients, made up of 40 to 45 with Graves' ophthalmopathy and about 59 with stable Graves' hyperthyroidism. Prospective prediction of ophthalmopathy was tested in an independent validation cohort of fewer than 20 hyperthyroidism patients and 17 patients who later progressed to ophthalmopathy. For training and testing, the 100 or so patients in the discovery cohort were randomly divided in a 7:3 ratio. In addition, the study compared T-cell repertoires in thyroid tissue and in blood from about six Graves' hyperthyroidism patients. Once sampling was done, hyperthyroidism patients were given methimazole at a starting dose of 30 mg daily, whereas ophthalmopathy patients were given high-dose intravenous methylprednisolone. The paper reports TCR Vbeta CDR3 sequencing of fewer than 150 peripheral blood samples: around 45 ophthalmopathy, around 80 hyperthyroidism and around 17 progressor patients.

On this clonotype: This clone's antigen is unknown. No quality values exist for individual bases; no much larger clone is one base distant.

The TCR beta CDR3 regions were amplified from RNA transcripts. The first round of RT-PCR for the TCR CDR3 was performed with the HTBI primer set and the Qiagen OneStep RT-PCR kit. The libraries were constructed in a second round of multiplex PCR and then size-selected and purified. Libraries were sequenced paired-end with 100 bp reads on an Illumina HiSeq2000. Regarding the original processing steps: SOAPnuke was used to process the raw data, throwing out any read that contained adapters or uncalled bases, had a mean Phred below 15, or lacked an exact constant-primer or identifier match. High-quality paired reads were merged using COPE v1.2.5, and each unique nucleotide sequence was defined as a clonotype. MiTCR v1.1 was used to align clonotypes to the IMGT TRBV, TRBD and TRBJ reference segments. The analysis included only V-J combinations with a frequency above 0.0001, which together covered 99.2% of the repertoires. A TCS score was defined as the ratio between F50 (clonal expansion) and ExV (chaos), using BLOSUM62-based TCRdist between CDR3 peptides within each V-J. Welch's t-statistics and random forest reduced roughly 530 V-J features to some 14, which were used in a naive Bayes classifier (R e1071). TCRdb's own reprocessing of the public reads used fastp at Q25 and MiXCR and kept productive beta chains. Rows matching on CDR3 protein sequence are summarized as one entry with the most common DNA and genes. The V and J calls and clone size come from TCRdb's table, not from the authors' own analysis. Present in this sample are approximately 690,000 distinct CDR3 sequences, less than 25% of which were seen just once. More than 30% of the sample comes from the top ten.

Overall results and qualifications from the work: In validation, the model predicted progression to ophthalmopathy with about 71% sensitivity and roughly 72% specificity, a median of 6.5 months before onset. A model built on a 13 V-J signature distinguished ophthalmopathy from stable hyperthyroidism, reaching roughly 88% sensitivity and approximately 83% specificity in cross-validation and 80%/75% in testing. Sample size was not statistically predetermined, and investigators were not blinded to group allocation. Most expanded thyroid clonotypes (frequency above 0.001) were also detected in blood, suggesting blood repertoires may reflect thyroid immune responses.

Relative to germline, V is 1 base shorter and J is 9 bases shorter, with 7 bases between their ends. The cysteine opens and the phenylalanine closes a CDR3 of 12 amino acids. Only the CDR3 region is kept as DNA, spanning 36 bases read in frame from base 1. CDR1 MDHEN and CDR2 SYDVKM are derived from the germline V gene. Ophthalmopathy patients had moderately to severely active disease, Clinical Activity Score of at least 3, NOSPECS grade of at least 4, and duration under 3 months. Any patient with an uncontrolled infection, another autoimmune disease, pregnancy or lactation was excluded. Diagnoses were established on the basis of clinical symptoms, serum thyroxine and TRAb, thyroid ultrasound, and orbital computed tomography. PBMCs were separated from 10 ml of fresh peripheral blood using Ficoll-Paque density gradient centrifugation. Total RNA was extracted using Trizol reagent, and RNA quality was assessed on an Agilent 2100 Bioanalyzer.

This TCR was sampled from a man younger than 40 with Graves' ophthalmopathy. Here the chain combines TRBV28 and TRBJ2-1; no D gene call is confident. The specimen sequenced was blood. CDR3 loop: CASSLYMGEQFF. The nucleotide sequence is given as TGTGCCAGCAGTTTATACATGGGTGAGCAGTTCTTC.